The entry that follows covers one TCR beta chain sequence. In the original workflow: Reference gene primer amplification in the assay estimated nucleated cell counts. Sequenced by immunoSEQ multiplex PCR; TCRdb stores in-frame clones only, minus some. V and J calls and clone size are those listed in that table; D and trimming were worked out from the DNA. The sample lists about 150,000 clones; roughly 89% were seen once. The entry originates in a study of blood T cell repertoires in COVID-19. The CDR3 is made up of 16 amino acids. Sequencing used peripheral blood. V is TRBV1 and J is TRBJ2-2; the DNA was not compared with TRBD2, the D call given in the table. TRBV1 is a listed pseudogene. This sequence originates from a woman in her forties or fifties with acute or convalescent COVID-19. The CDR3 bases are TGCACCAGCAGCCGACTAGCGGGGGGCAACACCGGGGAGCTGTTTTTT. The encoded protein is CTSSRLAGGNTGELFF.